The sequence of this T cell receptor beta chain was determined in a study of beta chain features in type 1 diabetes. Sorting with CD45RO/CCR7/CD25/CD127/CD95/CD27 yielded naive, central memory, regulatory and stem-like memory CD4+ cells. Trimming removed 0 bases at V and 0 bases at J, with 7 bases between. The CDR3 is 15 amino acids. CDR1 and CDR2 from the germline V gene are LGHNA and YNFKEQ. Of the isolated RNA, all was reverse transcribed, and so the sequenced material was expressed TCRB transcripts. Average reads for naive, central memory and regulatory T cell samples were about 3.57 million. Some clones are missing from TCRdb's copy, which holds only in-frame ones; the method was immunoSEQ multiplex PCR. There are roughly 140,000 clones in the sample; around 10% occur only once, and 2% to 2.5% lies in the top ten. This clone was seen ten or more times.

Sequences were obtained from central memory CD4+ T cells from blood. The chain has TRBV4-2 and TRBJ2-3; D is uncertain. The TCR was taken from a man younger than 35 in good health. CDR3 in DNA: TGTGCCAGCAGCCAAGATCTTGACAGCACAGATACGCAGTATTTT. Translating gives CASSQDLDSTDTQYF.